The TCR beta chain described here comes from a study of T cell repertoires in cytomegalovirus infection. Background on the study: TCR beta signatures that were public indicated CMV infection and matching HLA type.

From the reads, TCRdb called clonotypes with MiXCR, one entry per CDR3 protein. The repertoire has some 700,000 distinct CDR3 sequences, around a third of them found once; the top ten carry about 20%. V lost 4 bases and J lost 5; bases outside the gene matches: 13. The CDR3 sequence is 16 residues long. Per germline, CDR1 SGHTA and CDR2 FQGNSA. This clonotype was recorded at least ten times. Its target is unknown. This TCR derives from a human donor in good health (CMV status not recorded). Some clones in this sample may be carry-over from other donors' samples. The J gene is TRBJ2-5, the V gene TRBV7-2; 7 nucleotides align to TRBD2. The input for sequencing was cultured PBMCs, taken from culture after CMV antigen stimulation. In nucleotides, the CDR3 is TGTGCCAGCAGCTCACTTCGAGCGGGACGGTATGAGACCCAGTACTTC. The encoded protein is CASSSLRAGRYETQYF.